Following are 21 T cell receptor beta chains from one sample sequenced in a study of cytomegalovirus exposure and HLA in healthy donors. Both 60 Vbeta primers and 13 Jbeta primers went into the PCR. Only in-frame clones appear in the TCRdb table, and some are missing; sequencing was by immunoSEQ multiplex PCR. The sample lists some 180,000 clones; approximately 82% were seen once. The sequencing sample was made of PBMCs. The receptors were sampled from a girl aged 2 to 9 in good health and CMV-seropositive.

V usage is TRBV9 and J usage is TRBJ2-2; 10 bases match TRBD2. This CDR3 has 16 residues. V shed 5 bases and J 2 bases; nucleotides not matched to a gene: 6. The V gene's germline CDR1 is SGDLS and CDR2 YYNGEE. CDR3 residues: CASSISGGRNTGELFF. The CDR3 DNA follows: TGTGCCAGCAGTATTAGCGGGGGGAGAAACACCGGGGAGCTGTTTTTT. Supplemented by reference TRBV9 and TRBJ2-2, the full variable domain reads DSGVTQTPKHLITATGQRVTLRCSPRSGDLSVYWYQQSLDQGLQFLIQYYNGEERAKGNILERFSAQQFPDLHSELNLSSLELGDSALYFCASSISGGRNTGELFFGEGSRLTVL.

V is TRBV7-8 and J is TRBJ2-7; D is undetermined. Trimming shortened V by 2 bases and J by 2 bases, and 10 bases separated the two germline ends. CDR1 is SGHVS and CDR2 is FQNEAQ in the germline V gene. CDR3 length: 14 residues. The CDR3 nucleotides read TGTGCCAGCAGCTTATCCCGGGTTACCTACGAGCAGTACTTC. This encodes CASSLSRVTYEQYF.

The chain couples TRBV18 to TRBJ2-1; 8 bases match TRBD1. The CDR3 runs 14 residues. V trimming: 2 bases; J trimming: 7 bases; junction bases outside the gene matches: 4. The germline V gene has CDR1 KGHSH and CDR2 LQKENI. CDR3 coding DNA: TGTGCCAGCTCACCAATGCGGACAGGGAATGAGCAGTTCTTC. Translating gives CASSPMRTGNEQFF. The variable domain in full, with the rest retrieved from reference TRBV18 and TRBJ2-1, is NAGVMQNPRHLVRRRGQEARLRCSPMKGHSHVYWYRQLPEEGLKFMVYLQKENIIDESGMPKERFSAEFPKEGPSILRIQQVVRGDSAAYFCASSPMRTGNEQFFGPGTRLTVL.

This chain connects TRBV15 to TRBJ2-7, with D tentatively TRBD1 (6 bases). The CDR3 spans 14 residues. CDR1 is LNHNV and CDR2 is YYDKDF in the germline V gene (reference sequence). V gave up 1 base and J gave up 12 bases, with 19 bases separating them. The CDR3 bases are TGTGCCACCAGCAGAGCCGGGACACCCCTAAGTCTGTACTTC. It is translated as CATSRAGTPLSLYF.

The rearrangement joins TRBV30 to TRBJ2-7; 12 bases fit TRBD2. The V and J ends lost 3 bases and 6 bases, in that order; junction bases with no gene match: 9. The CDR3 runs to 15 residues. Germline assignment: CDR1 GTSNPN and CDR2 SVGIG (reference sequence). CDR3 bases: TGTGCCTGGAGAATACAGGGACTAGCGGGCCGCGAGCAGTACTTC. Protein: CAWRIQGLAGREQYF. Together with reference TRBV30 and TRBJ2-7, the CDR3 gives the full variable domain: SQTIHQWPATLVQPVGSPLSLECTVEGTSNPNLYWYRQAAGRGLQLLFYSVGIGQISSEVPQNLSASRPQDRQFILSSKKLLLSDSGFYLCAWRIQGLAGREQYFGPGTRLTVT.

The chain's CDR3 is CASRPTGKETQYF. In DNA, the CDR3 is TGTGCCAGCAGACCGACAGGGAAAGAGACCCAGTACTTC. The chain has TRBV11-1 and TRBJ2-5; 7 positions agree with TRBD1. CDR3 size: 13 residues. V gave up 6 bases and J gave up 3 bases; unmatched junction bases: 4. Germline-derived CDR1 and CDR2 are SGHAT and FQDESV (reference sequence).

The chain combines TRBV6-5 with TRBJ2-6; D not resolved. This CDR3 region has 14 residues. Germline values: CDR1 MNHEY, CDR2 SVGAGI. Trimming removed 8 bases at V and 2 bases at J, with 10 bases between. Written as DNA, the CDR3 is TGTGCCAGCCGGGTCGATCCTGGGGCCAACGTCCTGACTTTC. Protein product: CASRVDPGANVLTF.

This rearrangement joins TRBV7-7 to TRBJ2-1; 8 bases agree with TRBD1. Germline lookup yields CDR1 SSHAT and CDR2 FNYEAQ (reference sequence). The CDR3 runs to 17 residues. The V segment lost 5 bases and the J segment 4 bases; nucleotides outside the gene matches: 13. This CDR3 is CASSLSRGPVPYNEQFF. In DNA form, the CDR3 reads TGTGCCAGCAGCCTCAGCAGGGGGCCAGTGCCGTACAATGAGCAGTTCTTC.

V gene TRBV7-2 combines with J gene TRBJ2-3; possibly TRBD2 for D (6 bases). The CDR3 covers 15 residues. Trimming took off 5 bases at V and 6 bases at J, with 18 bases between the two ends. Germline loops: CDR1 SGHTA, CDR2 FQGNSA. The CDR3 sequence: CASSQSGRATDTQYF. The CDR3, as DNA: TGTGCCAGCAGCCAAAGCGGGCGGGCGACTGATACGCAGTATTTT.

CDR3 sequence reads: CASSERPGGHYGYTF. The CDR3 DNA reads as TGCGCCAGCAGTGAGAGGCCAGGGGGGCACTATGGCTACACCTTC. The rearrangement links TRBV10-2 to TRBJ1-2; 7 bases align to TRBD1. Germline loops: CDR1 WSHSY, CDR2 SAAADI. The CDR3 loop spans 15 amino acids. The trim removed 2 bases at V and 3 bases at J, leaving 6 bases unmatched.

The chain joins TRBV4-2 to TRBJ1-6; tentative D call: TRBD1 (5 bases). This CDR3 contains 16 residues. V lost 1 base and J lost 4, with 11 bases in between. From germline, CDR1 is LGHNA and CDR2 YNFKEQ. CDR3 DNA sequence: TGTGCCAGCAGCCAAGCCCAGGGCCAATATAATTCACCCCTCCACTTT. Encoded protein: CASSQAQGQYNSPLHF.

V usage is TRBV7-8 and J usage is TRBJ1-2; TRBD1 might be the D (6 bases). Looked up from germline, CDR1 is SGHVS and CDR2 is FQNEAQ. The CDR3 loop spans 11 amino acids. V shed 5 bases and J shed 8 bases, with 9 bases lying between them. CDR3 in amino acids: CASSDRIGYTF. The CDR3 DNA reads TGTGCCAGCAGCGACAGGATCGGCTACACCTTC.

The V call is TRBV28, the J call TRBJ2-2; TRBD2 is a possible D gene (5 bases). The CDR3 contains 13 residues. Trimming stripped 6 bases from V and 3 bases from J, with 8 bases between. Per the germline V gene, CDR1 is MDHEN and CDR2 is SYDVKM. The CDR3 nucleotides read TGTGCCAGCAGCCCCGGGGACACCGGGGAGCTGTTTTTT. Protein sequence: CASSPGDTGELFF.

CDR3 nucleotides: TGTGCCAGCAGTGATTGGGGGGGCCACACAGATACGCAGTATTTT. As protein: CASSDWGGHTDTQYF. This chain uses TRBV2 with TRBJ2-3, with D maybe TRBD2 (7 bases). This CDR3 is 15 amino acids long. The germline V and J ends were trimmed by 3 bases and 2 bases, with 12 bases remaining between them. Looked up from germline, CDR1 is SNHLY and CDR2 is FYNNEI. Variable domain in full (rest from reference TRBV2 and TRBJ2-3): EPEVTQTPSHQVTQMGQEVILRCVPISNHLYFYWYRQILGQKVEFLVSFYNNEISEKSEIFDDQFSVERPDGSNFTLKIRSTKLEDSAMYFCASSDWGGHTDTQYFGPGTRLTVL.

The rearrangement links TRBV5-1 to TRBJ2-2, with 8 bases fitting TRBD1. Looked up from germline, CDR1 is SGHRS and CDR2 is YFSETQ. V lost 0 bases and J lost 3; bases outside the gene matches: 4. The CDR3 length is 16 residues. CDR3 in amino acids: CASSLDGTGDTGELFF. In nucleotides, the CDR3 is TGCGCCAGCAGCTTGGACGGGACAGGAGACACCGGGGAGCTGTTTTTT.

The J gene is TRBJ2-2, the V gene TRBV29-1; D may be TRBD1 (5 bases). V was shortened by 4 bases and J by 2 bases, with 11 bases between the two germline ends. This CDR3 contains 14 residues. The germline CDR1 and CDR2 sequences are SQVTM and ANQGSEA. The chain's CDR3 is CSVGDRLNTGELFF. The CDR3 DNA reads TGCAGCGTTGGAGACAGACTTAACACCGGGGAGCTGTTTTTT.

The CDR3 sequence: CASSWGDRANTGELFF. CDR3 coding DNA: TGTGCCAGCAGCTGGGGGGACAGGGCGAACACCGGGGAGCTGTTTTTT. The V call is TRBV7-8, the J call TRBJ2-2; 9 bases line up with TRBD1. V was clipped by 4 bases and J by 0 bases; unmatched bases: 3. Germline CDR1 is SGHVS and CDR2 is FQNEAQ. The CDR3 consists of 16 residues. Filled out from reference TRBV7-8 and TRBJ2-2, the complete variable domain reads GAGVSQSPRYKVAKRGQDVALRCDPISGHVSLFWYQQALGQGPEFLTYFQNEAQLDKSGLPSDRFFAERPEGSVSTLKIQRTQQEDSAVYLCASSWGDRANTGELFFGEGSRLTVL.

In this sample, this clone turned up once. This chain links TRBV7-6 with TRBJ2-1; 9 bases fit TRBD2. Germline V gene lookup returns CDR1 SGHVS and CDR2 FNYEAQ. Losses at the gene ends were 0 bases for V and 2 bases for J; bases not matched to a gene: 2. The CDR3 sequence is 16 residues long. CDR3 loop: CASSLASGSPYNEQFF. CDR3 coding DNA: TGTGCCAGCAGCTTAGCTAGCGGGAGCCCCTACAATGAGCAGTTCTTC.

The rearrangement joins TRBV7-3 to TRBJ1-2, with TRBD1 matching over 8 bases. The CDR3 loop spans 17 amino acids. Per the germline V gene, CDR1 is SGHTA and CDR2 is FQGTGA. V lost 3 bases to trimming and J lost 6 bases; unmatched junction nucleotides: 15. The CDR3 DNA is TGTGCCAGCAGCTTGCAGGGGGCTTTAAGGTTGAGGGATGGCTACACCTTC. Translated, it gives CASSLQGALRLRDGYTF.

This clone has only a few counts. The chain couples TRBV5-1 to TRBJ2-7, with 12 bases fitting TRBD1. Per the germline V gene, CDR1 is SGHRS and CDR2 is YFSETQ. Losses at the gene ends were 0 bases for V and 7 bases for J; bases not matched to a gene: 5. The CDR3 contains 15 residues. CDR3 residues: CASSLGGQGAWEQYF. The CDR3 DNA follows: TGCGCCAGCAGCTTGGGGGGACAGGGGGCTTGGGAGCAGTACTTC.

This clone was picked up a small number of times. The chain has TRBV2 and TRBJ1-1; D ambiguous. CDR3 length equals 12 residues. Trimming pared 6 bases from V and 6 bases from J, leaving 11 bases between. CDR1 is SNHLY, CDR2 FYNNEI, per germline. Here the CDR3 reads CASSLVLAEAFF. The CDR3 nucleotides read TGTGCCAGCAGCCTTGTCTTAGCTGAAGCTTTCTTT.